This is a list of T cell receptor beta chains from one sample in a study of blood T cell repertoires in COVID-19. Measured with immunoSEQ multiplex PCR; TCRdb has only the in-frame clones, and not every one. The sample consists of tens of thousands of clones, roughly 86% of them appearing once. The material sequenced was peripheral blood. These receptors all come from a woman aged 60-70 years with acute or convalescent COVID-19. Each CDR3 is given with its conserved first and last residue.

J,V,CDR3
TRBJ1-2,TRBV4-2,CASSQDGGQGAKGYTF
TRBJ1-5,TRBV19,CASSPGGTGLGQPQHF
TRBJ1-4,TRBV2,CASSPQGRTEKLFF
TRBJ2-1,TRBV12-3/TRBV12-4,CASSPGDRAQFF
TRBJ1-4,TRBV19,CASSIGGQSLRPATNEKLFF
TRBJ1-5,TRBV2,CASSLQGGNQPQHF
TRBJ2-2,TRBV11-3,CASSLGGTGATGELFF
TRBJ1-3,TRBV30,CASEQGAGGNTIYF
TRBJ1-5,TRBV5-6,CASSFGQGNQPQHF
TRBJ2-1,TRBV6-5,CASRLAGGPLNEQFF
TRBJ2-3,TRBV10-3,CAIRNSNSGTGRTDTQYF
TRBJ1-5,TRBV2,CASSEATVNQPQHF
TRBJ2-6,TRBV7-3,CASSATVPGANVLTF
TRBJ1-1,TRBV28,CASSSPGTGEAFF
TRBJ2-2,TRBV12-3/TRBV12-4,CASRGAGTGELFF
TRBJ1-5,TRBV6-5,CASSYSGAQPQHF
TRBJ2-5,TRBV3-1/TRBV3-2,CASSQRTGGETQYF
TRBJ2-1,TRBV2,CASSPGVLGFVGQFF
TRBJ2-7,TRBV7-3,CASSQGDSGSGYEQYF
TRBJ2-2,TRBV7-3,CASSLGVATGELFF
TRBJ2-7,TRBV20-1,CSARADYEQYF
TRBJ2-7,TRBV4-1,CASSPYRSSYEQYF
TRBJ1-1,TRBV4-1,CASSPETGNTEAFF
TRBJ1-2,TRBV19,CASSIQLGQNYGYTF
TRBJ2-5,TRBV30,CAWAPTVRETQYF
TRBJ2-5,TRBV7-2,CASSAPGLAGQETQYF
TRBJ1-2,TRBV3-1/TRBV3-2,CASSQDTGGYYGYTF
TRBJ1-2,TRBV30,CACSRQSRGYTF
TRBJ1-5,TRBV28,CASNLGRTRHF
TRBJ1-4,TRBV10-3,CAISEGRRNEKLFF
TRBJ2-3,TRBV2,CASSVDREADTQYF
TRBJ1-4,TRBV27,CASTTSNEKLFF
TRBJ1-1,TRBV5-1,CASTQQGGALGRDTEAFF
TRBJ1-6,TRBV10-3,CAIRAGQGASPLHF
TRBJ2-7,TRBV7-3,CASSFSTGGEQYF
TRBJ1-4,TRBV5-4,CASRSGTENEKLFF
TRBJ2-5,TRBV28,CASSLSRETQYF
TRBJ1-5,TRBV6-6,CASSPLSNQPQHF
TRBJ2-7,TRBV28,CASSSHDAYEQYF
TRBJ2-7,TRBV19,CASSPRGPGLAGVDEQYF
TRBJ2-2,TRBV18,CASSPWGPANTGELFF
TRBJ1-6,TRBV4-2,CASSLSGGGDSPLHF
TRBJ2-7,TRBV6-5,CASSYADYYEQYF
TRBJ2-5,TRBV5-1,CASSLGRGQETQYF
TRBJ2-3,TRBV30,CAWNSRRTSGGADTQYF
TRBJ2-5,TRBV19,CASSMSTNEAETQYF
TRBJ2-1,TRBV7-2,CASLLRLAGGGEQFF